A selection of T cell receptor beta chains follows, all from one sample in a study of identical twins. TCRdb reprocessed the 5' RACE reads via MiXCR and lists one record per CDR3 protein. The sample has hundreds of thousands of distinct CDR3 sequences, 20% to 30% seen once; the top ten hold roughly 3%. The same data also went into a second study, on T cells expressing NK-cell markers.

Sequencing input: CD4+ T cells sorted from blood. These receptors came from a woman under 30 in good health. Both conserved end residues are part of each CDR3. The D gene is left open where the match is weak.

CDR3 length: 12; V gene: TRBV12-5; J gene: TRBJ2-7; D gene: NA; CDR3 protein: CASGLFGAEQYF
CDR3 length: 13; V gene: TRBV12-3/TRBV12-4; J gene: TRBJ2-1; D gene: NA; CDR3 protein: CASRRTIYNEQFF
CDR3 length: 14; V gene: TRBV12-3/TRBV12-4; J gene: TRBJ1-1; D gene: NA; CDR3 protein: CASSLAARDTEAFF
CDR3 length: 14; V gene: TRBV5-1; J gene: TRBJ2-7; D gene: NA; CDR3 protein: CASSLELGPYEQYF
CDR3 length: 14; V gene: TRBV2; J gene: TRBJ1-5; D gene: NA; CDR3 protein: CASMGGTSNQPQHF
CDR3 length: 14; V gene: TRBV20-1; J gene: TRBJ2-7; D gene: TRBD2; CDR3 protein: CSVFSGSRSYEQYF
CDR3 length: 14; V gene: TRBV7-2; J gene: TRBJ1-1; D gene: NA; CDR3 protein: CASSLEGWRTEAFF
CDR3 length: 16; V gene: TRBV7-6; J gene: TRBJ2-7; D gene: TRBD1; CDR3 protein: CASSLAYWDRGYEQYF
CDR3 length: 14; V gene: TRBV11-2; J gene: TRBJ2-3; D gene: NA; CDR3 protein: CASSLVGTPDTQYF
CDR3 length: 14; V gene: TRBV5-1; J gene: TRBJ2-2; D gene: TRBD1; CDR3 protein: CASSSQGAGGELFF
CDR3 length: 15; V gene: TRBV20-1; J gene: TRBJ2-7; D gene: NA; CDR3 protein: CSALPVSGRHYEQYF
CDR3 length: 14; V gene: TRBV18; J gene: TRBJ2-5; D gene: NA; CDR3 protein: CASSRDREQETQYF
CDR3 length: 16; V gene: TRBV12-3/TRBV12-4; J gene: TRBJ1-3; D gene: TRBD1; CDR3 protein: CASSPPGQGSGNTIYF
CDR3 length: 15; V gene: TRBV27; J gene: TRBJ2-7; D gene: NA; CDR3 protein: CASSPKVGLFYEQYF
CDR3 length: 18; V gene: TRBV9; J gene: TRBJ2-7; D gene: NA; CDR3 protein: CASSVLIEEGQRLYEQYF
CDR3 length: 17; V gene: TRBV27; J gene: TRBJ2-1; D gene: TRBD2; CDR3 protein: CASSSPTLAGVINEQFF
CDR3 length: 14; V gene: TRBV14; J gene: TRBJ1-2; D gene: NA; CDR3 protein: CASSHLSENYGYTF
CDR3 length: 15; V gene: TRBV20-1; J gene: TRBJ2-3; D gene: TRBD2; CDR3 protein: CSARKAGGLTDTQYF
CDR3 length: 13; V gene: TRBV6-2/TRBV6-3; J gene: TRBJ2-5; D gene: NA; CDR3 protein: CASSYYPAETQYF
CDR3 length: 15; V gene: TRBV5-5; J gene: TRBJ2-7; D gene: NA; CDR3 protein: CASSEPGRMTYEQYF